Following are 3 T cell receptor beta chains from one sample sequenced in a study of PD-1 and CTLA-4 blockade in melanoma. Assay used: immunoSEQ multiplex PCR; TCRdb lists only in-frame clones, some missing. This table holds around 16,000 clones, roughly two thirds found once. Sequencing was performed on CD8+ T cells from peripheral blood, taken before anti-PD-1 treatment. The receptor source for this set is a human donor with melanoma.

This clone has only a few counts. This rearrangement joins TRBV4-1 to TRBJ1-6; D call uncertain. The CDR3 contains 15 residues. In germline, CDR1 is MGHRA, CDR2 YSYEKL. Trimming removed 3 bases at V and 7 bases at J, with 13 bases between. The CDR3 reads CASSQGKEVNSPLHF. The CDR3 nucleotides are TGCGCCAGCAGCCAGGGTAAGGAAGTGAATTCACCCCTCCACTTT.

By share, this clone ranks as medium-sized. The V call is TRBV29-1, the J call TRBJ1-1; D is ambiguous. The CDR3 is 11 amino acids. V was clipped by 5 bases and J by 1 base, with 5 bases between them. Germline CDR1 and CDR2: SQVTM and ANQGSEA. The CDR3 nucleotides read TGCAGCGTTTACCAGAACACTGAAGCTTTCTTT. Its translation is CSVYQNTEAFF.

The chain employs TRBV6-1 and TRBJ1-5; the match to TRBD1 covers 7 bases. V lost 3 bases to trimming and J lost 5 bases; unmatched junction nucleotides: 4. The length of the CDR3 is 14 residues. Germline-derived CDR1 and CDR2 are MNHNS and SASEGT. CDR3 sequence (DNA): TGTGCCAGCAGTGAGTGGCAGGGGGATCAGCCCCAGCATTTT. Protein: CASSEWQGDQPQHF.